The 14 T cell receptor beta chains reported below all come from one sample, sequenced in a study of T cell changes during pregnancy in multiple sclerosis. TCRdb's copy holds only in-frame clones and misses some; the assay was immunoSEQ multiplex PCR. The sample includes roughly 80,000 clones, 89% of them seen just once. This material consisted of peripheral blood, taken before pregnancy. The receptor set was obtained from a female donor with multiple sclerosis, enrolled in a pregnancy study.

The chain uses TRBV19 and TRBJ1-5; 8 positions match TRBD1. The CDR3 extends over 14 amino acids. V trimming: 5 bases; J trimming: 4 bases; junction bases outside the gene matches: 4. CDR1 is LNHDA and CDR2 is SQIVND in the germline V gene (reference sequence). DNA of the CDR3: TGTGCCAGTAGTCCACAGGGGGGGAATCAGCCCCAGCATTTT. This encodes CASSPQGGNQPQHF.

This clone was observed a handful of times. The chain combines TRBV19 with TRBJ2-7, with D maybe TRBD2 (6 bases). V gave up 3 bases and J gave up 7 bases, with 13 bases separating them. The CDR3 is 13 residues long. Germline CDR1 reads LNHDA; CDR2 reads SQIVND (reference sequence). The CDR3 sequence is CASSILNGGEQYF. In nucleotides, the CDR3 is TGTGCCAGTAGTATCTTGAATGGAGGGGAGCAGTACTTC. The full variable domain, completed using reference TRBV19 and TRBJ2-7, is DGGITQSPKYLFRKEGQNVTLSCEQNLNHDAMYWYRQDPGQGLRLIYYSQIVNDFQKGDIAEGYSVSREKKESFPLTVTSAQKNPTAFYLCASSILNGGEQYFGPGTRLTVT.

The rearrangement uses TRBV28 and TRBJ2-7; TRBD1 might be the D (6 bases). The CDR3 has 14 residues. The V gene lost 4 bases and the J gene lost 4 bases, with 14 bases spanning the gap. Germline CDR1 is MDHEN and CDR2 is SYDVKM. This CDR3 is CASSYARGSYEQYF. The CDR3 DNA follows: TGTGCCAGCAGTTACGCCAGGGGCAGTTACGAGCAGTACTTC.

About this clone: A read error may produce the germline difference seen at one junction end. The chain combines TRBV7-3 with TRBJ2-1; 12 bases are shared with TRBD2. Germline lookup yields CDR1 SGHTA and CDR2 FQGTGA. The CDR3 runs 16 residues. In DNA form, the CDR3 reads TGTGCCAGCAGCCTAACCCTGACTAGCGGGGGCGGAGAGCAGTTCTTC. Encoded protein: CASSLTLTSGGGEQFF.

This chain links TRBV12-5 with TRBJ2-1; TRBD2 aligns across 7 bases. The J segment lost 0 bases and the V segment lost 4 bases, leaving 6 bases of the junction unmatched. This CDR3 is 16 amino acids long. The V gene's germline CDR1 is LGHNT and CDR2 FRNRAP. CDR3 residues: CASGSQRGTSYNEQFF. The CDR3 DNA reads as TGTGCTAGTGGTTCCCAGCGGGGAACCTCCTACAATGAGCAGTTCTTC.

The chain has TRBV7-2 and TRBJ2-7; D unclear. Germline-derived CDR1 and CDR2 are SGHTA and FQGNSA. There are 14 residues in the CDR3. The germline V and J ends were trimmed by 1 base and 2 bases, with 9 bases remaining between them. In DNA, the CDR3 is TGTGCCAGCAGCTTAGATGGCAGTACCTACGAGCAGTACTTC. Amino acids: CASSLDGSTYEQYF. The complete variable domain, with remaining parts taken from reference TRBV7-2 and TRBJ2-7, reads GAGVSQSPSNKVTEKGKDVELRCDPISGHTALYWYRQSLGQGLEFLIYFQGNSAPDKSGLPSDRFSAERTGGSVSTLTIQRTQQEDSAVYLCASSLDGSTYEQYFGPGTRLTVT.

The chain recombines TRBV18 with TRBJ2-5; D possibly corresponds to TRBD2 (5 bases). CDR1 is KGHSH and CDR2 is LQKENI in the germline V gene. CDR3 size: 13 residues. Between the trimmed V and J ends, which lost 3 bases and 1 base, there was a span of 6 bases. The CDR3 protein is CASSPGLQETQYF. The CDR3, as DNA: TGTGCCAGCTCACCCGGACTCCAAGAGACCCAGTACTTC.

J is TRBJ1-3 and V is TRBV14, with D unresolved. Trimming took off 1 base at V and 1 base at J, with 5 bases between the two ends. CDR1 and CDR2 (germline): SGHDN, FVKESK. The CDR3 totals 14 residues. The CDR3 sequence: CASSQAGSGNTIYF. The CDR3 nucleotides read TGTGCCAGCAGCCAAGCGGGTTCTGGAAACACCATATATTTT. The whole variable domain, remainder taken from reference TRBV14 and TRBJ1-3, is EAGVTQFPSHSVIEKGQTVTLRCDPISGHDNLYWYRRVMGKEIKFLLHFVKESKQDESGMPNNRFLAERTGGTYSTLKVQPAELEDSGVYFCASSQAGSGNTIYFGEGSWLTVV.

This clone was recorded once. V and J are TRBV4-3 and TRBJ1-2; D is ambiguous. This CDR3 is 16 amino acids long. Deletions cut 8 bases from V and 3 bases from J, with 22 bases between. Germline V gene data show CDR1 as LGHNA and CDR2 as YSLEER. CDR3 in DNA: TGCGCCAGCGGGTCATCTTGGGTGGGTCAGGACTATGGCTACACCTTC. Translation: CASGSSWVGQDYGYTF.

The CDR3 protein is CASSLDQGDEQYF. The CDR3 nucleotides read TGTGCCAGCAGCTTAGATCAGGGTGACGAGCAGTACTTC. V and J are TRBV11-2 and TRBJ2-7; a weak D match, TRBD1 (5 bases). Germline lookup yields CDR1 SGHAT and CDR2 FQNNGV. Trimming stripped 0 bases from V and 5 bases from J, with 8 bases between. The CDR3 extends over 13 amino acids.

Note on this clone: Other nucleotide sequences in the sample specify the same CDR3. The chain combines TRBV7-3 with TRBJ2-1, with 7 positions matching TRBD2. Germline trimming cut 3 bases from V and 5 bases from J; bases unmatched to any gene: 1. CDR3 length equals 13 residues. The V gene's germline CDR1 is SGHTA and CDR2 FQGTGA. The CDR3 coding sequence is TGTGCCAGCAGCTTCGGGGGGAACAATGAGCAGTTCTTC. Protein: CASSFGGNNEQFF.

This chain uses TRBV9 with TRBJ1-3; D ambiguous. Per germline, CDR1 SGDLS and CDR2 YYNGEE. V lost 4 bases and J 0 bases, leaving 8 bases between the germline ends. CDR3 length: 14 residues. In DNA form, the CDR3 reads TGTGCCAGCAGCCCCGGTGGCTCTGGAAACACCATATATTTT. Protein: CASSPGGSGNTIYF.

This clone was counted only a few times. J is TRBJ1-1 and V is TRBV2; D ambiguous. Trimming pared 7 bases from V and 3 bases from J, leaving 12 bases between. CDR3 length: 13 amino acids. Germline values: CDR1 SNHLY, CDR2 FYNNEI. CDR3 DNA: TGTGCCAGCACCGCAGAGCGGGACACTGAAGCTTTCTTT. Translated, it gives CASTAERDTEAFF.

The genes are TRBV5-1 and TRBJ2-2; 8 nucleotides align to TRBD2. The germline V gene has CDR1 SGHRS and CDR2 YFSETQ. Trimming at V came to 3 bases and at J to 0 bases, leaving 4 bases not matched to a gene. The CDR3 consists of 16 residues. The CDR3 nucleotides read TGCGCCAGCAGCTCCCGGGGACTAGCGAACACCGGGGAGCTGTTTTTT. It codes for CASSSRGLANTGELFF.